This TCR beta chain was profiled in a study of a mutant IDH1 vaccine in newly diagnosed glioma. About the study: Patients, over weeks 1, 3, 5, 7, 11, 15, 19 and 23, received a total of eight vaccinations. Earlier treatment was radiotherapy, temozolomide, or both, with most getting both.

Study-level findings and limits: Any relationship between pseudoprogression and changes in top peripheral T cell clonotypes seemed absent.

Libraries were prepared by immunoSEQ multiplex PCR; TCRdb keeps only in-frame clonotypes and omits some of them. The sample has about 52,000 clones, about 91% seen once. A word on this clone: What it binds is not known.

Trimming pared 7 bases from V and 7 bases from J, leaving 17 bases between. CDR3 size: 13 residues. In germline, CDR1 is SGDLS, CDR2 YYNGEE. Sample time point: week 11, during vaccination. Vaccine doses each comprised 300 ug of mutant IDH1 20-mer peptide, with topical imiquimod. The TCR sequence derives from a man aged 45-65 years with glioma. Sequencing was performed on PBMCs, taken from a glioma patient whose treatment included an IDH1 peptide vaccine. The chain joins TRBV9 to TRBJ1-1, with D perhaps matching TRBD1 (5 bases). The CDR3 DNA reads TGTGCCAGCCGGGGCCCCAGCAGGGATGAAGCTTTCTTT. Its translation is CASRGPSRDEAFF.